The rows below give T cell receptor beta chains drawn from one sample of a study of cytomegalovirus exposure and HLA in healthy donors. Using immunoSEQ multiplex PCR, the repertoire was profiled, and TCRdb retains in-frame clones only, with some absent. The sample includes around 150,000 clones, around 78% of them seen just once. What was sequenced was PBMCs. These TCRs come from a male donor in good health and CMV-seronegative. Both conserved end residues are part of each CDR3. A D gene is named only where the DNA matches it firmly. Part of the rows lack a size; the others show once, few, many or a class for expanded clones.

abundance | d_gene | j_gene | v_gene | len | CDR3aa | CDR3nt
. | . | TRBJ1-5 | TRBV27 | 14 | CASSRRGSNQPQHF | TGTGCCAGCAGTCGGCGAGGCAGCAATCAGCCCCAGCATTTT
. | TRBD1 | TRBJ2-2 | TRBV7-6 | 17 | CASSPLTGVRGTGELFF | TGTGCCAGCAGCCCACTGACAGGGGTTCGTGGCACCGGGGAGCTGTTTTTT
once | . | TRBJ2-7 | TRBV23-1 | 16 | CASSLEASPPSYEQYF | TGCGCCAGCAGTCTGGAGGCTAGTCCACCGTCCTACGAGCAGTACTTC
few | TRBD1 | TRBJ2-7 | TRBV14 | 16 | CASRPGMTGLPYEQYF | TGTGCCAGCAGACCAGGAATGACAGGGTTACCCTACGAGCAGTACTTC
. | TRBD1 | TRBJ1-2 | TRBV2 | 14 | CASSQTGGGDGYTF | TGTGCCAGCAGTCAGACAGGGGGTGGAGATGGCTACACCTTC
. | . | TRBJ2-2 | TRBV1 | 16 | CTSILGGLAGVGELFF | TGCACCAGCATCCTAGGGGGACTAGCGGGGGTGGGGGAGCTGTTTTTT
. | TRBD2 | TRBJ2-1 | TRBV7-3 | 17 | CASSHFPGAGGRNEQFF | TGTGCCAGCAGCCACTTCCCTGGGGCGGGAGGGCGGAATGAGCAGTTCTTC
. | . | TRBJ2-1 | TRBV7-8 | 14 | CASSFPGEANEQFF | TGTGCCAGCAGCTTTCCGGGAGAAGCGAATGAGCAGTTCTTC
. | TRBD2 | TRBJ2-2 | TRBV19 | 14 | CASSVLADTGELFF | TGTGCCAGTAGTGTCCTAGCGGACACCGGGGAGCTGTTTTTT
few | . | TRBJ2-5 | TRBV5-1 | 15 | CASRPLRGLGETQYF | TGCGCCAGCAGGCCGCTCAGGGGATTGGGAGAGACCCAGTACTTC
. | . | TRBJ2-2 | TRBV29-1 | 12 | CSGGEGSGELFF | TGCAGCGGGGGAGAAGGGTCCGGGGAGCTGTTTTTT
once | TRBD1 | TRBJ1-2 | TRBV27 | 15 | CASRRPTGPNYGYTF | TGTGCCAGCAGACGCCCGACAGGGCCCAACTATGGCTACACCTTC
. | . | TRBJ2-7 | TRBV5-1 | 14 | CASSSRQDPYEQYF | TGCGCCAGCAGCTCCAGACAGGACCCCTACGAGCAGTACTTC
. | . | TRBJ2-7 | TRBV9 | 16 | CASSVGVRASNYEQYF | TGTGCCAGCAGCGTAGGAGTGAGGGCCTCCAATTACGAGCAGTACTTC